The entry below describes one T cell receptor beta chain. This sample was included in a study of blood T cell repertoires in COVID-19. Study-wide context: Sites across the United States, Italy and Spain contributed samples from acute and convalescent COVID-19.

Germline loops: CDR1 SGHRS, CDR2 YFSETQ. The V segment lost 4 bases and the J segment 0 bases; nucleotides outside the gene matches: 7. The CDR3 length is 15 residues. One Seattle source followed patients from active infection through their disease course. Original analysis: How many nucleated cells were present was estimated from reference gene primer amplification. Clones were sequenced by immunoSEQ multiplex PCR, and TCRdb holds only the in-frame ones, with some missing. The D gene and trimming were derived from the DNA, and the V and J assignments and clone size from that table. The sample yields roughly 250,000 clones, approximately 87% seen once.

This sequence originates from a woman aged 25 to 39 with COVID-19, enrolled during active disease. The chain employs TRBV5-1 and TRBJ2-7; 7 nucleotides line up with TRBD1. Sequencing used peripheral blood. CDR3 DNA: TGCGCCAGCAGCCCACGGACAGGTACCTCCTACGAGCAGTACTTC. Residues: CASSPRTGTSYEQYF.